The clone carrying this TCR beta chain was counted many times. This sample is drawn from a study of neoadjuvant anti-PD-1 for oral cavity cancer. Profiling relied on immunoSEQ multiplex PCR, and the TCRdb table lists in-frame clones only, not all of them. The sample carries about 37,000 clones, around 40% recorded once. V was clipped by 3 bases and J by 0 bases, with 8 bases between them. The CDR3 totals 14 residues. The germline gives CDR1 SGHAT, CDR2 FQNNGV. Time point given: after neoadjuvant nivolumab, at surgical resection. The source of this sequence is a person aged 35-79 years with oral cavity squamous cell carcinoma. The sample here was tumor tissue, taken after nivolumab (anti-PD-1) treatment. The rearrangement uses TRBV11-2 and TRBJ1-1, with D perhaps TRBD1 (5 bases). The CDR3, as DNA: TGTGCCAGCAGCTTGTCCAGGGTGAACACTGAAGCTTTCTTT. Residues: CASSLSRVNTEAFF.